This T cell receptor (beta chain) was found in a study of beta chain features in type 1 diabetes. Study-wide points: It was among patients, rather than healthy donors, that naive, central memory and Treg TCRB repertoires appeared more similar. There were fewer insertions and more deletions at the VDJ junctions of type 1 diabetes patients. Patients with Type 1 diabetes showed moderately but significantly shorter TCRB CDR3s in all four CD4+ subsets.

Expressed TCRB transcripts got sequenced, as all isolated RNA was reverse transcribed. An average of about 3.5 million reads was obtained for naive, central memory and regulatory T cell samples. Assay: immunoSEQ multiplex PCR; the TCRdb copy retains only in-frame clones and omits some. The sample lists some 22,000 clones, 60% to 75% occurring once. Germline CDR1 MGHDK, CDR2 SYGVNS. The CDR3 has 17 residues. V trimming: 3 bases; J trimming: 5 bases; junction bases outside the gene matches: 11. In the case of this clone: Its antigen is unidentified.

The rearrangement uses TRBV25-1 and TRBJ2-3; 10 nucleotides agree with TRBD2. Source material: Tregs from blood. The receptor was derived from a woman in her thirties or forties in good health. Written as DNA, the CDR3 is TGTGCCAGCAGTGACCTAGCGGGGGACCGCTTATTAGATACGCAGTATTTT. Translation gives CASSDLAGDRLLDTQYF. Full variable domain (rest looked up from reference TRBV25-1 and TRBJ2-3): EADIYQTPRYLVIGTGKKITLECSQTMGHDKMYWYQQDPGMELHLIHYSYGVNSTEKGDLSSESTVSRIRTEHFPLTLESARPSHTSQYLCASSDLAGDRLLDTQYFGPGTRLTVL.